A single sample is the source of the 7 T cell receptor beta chains below, sequenced in a study of T cell repertoires in cytomegalovirus infection. A single record per CDR3 protein comes from TCRdb applying MiXCR to the reads. The profile covers 630,000 or so distinct CDR3 sequences, with about 24% appearing a single time and 8% taken by the ten largest. Sample: CD8+ T cells from PBMCs. Every receptor here comes from a human donor in good health (CMV status not recorded). Some clones in this sample may be carry-over from other donors' samples.

This clonotype was seen repeatedly, ten times or more. The CDR3, as DNA: TGTGCCAGCAGGACAGGGTCCTATAATTCACCCCTCCACTTT. Translating gives CASRTGSYNSPLHF. This chain uses TRBV7-2 with TRBJ1-6; TRBD1 agrees at 7 bases. CDR3 size: 14 residues. Germline-derived CDR1 and CDR2 are SGHTA and FQGNSA. With 6 bases clipped from V and 1 base from J, the junction kept 0 bases outside the gene matches.

Only a few counts were recorded for this clonotype. The J gene is TRBJ1-2, the V gene TRBV10-3; the match to TRBD1 covers 9 bases. With 3 bases clipped from V and 8 bases from J, the junction kept 10 bases outside the gene matches. The CDR3 extends over 15 amino acids. The germline V gene has CDR1 ENHRY and CDR2 SYGVKD. In nucleotides, the CDR3 is TGTGCCATCAGTGACCCCGGGACAGGGATCGACGGCTACACCTTC. It translates to CAISDPGTGIDGYTF.

This clonotype was detected many times. The chain uses TRBV7-9 and TRBJ1-2; D not certain. The ends were cut back, 5 bases at V and 2 bases at J, with 9 bases in the middle. CDR1 and CDR2 (germline): SEHNR, FQNEAQ (reference sequence). CDR3 length equals 13 residues. The CDR3 sequence: CASSLPRNYGYTF. The CDR3 region has the DNA TGTGCCAGCAGCCTGCCACGGAACTATGGCTACACCTTC.

For this clonotype: A read error is possible here, since a much larger clone lies one base away. The J gene is TRBJ2-1, the V gene TRBV13, with TRBD2 identical over 14 bases. The trim removed 4 bases at V and 6 bases at J, leaving 2 bases unmatched. This CDR3 is built from 15 residues. CDR1 is PRHDT and CDR2 is FYEKMQ in the germline V gene (reference sequence). The DNA for the CDR3 is TGTGCCAGCAGCTCAGGACTAGCGGGGGGCAATGAGCAGTTCTTC. Translation gives CASSSGLAGGNEQFF.

This clonotype was observed a handful of times. The V call is TRBV29-1, the J call TRBJ1-1; no firm D call. CDR3 length: 11 amino acids. With 3 bases removed from V and 4 bases from J, the gap between germline ends came to 6 bases. Germline CDR1 and CDR2: SQVTM and ANQGSEA. In nucleotides, the CDR3 is TGCAGCGTTGATATCGGCACTGAAGCTTTCTTT. Its translation is CSVDIGTEAFF. Drawing the rest from reference TRBV29-1 and TRBJ1-1, the complete variable domain is SAVISQKPSRDICQRGTSLTIQCQVDSQVTMMFWYRQQPGQSLTLIATANQGSEATYESGFVIDKFPISRPNLTFSTLTVSNMSPEDSSIYLCSVDIGTEAFFGQGTRLTVV.

Concerning this clonotype: This could be a read error, since a much larger clone is one nucleotide away. The V call is TRBV12-3 or TRBV12-4, the J call TRBJ1-2, with 9 positions matching TRBD1. This CDR3 comprises 14 residues. The CDR3 is CVSTLTGGFSGYTF. CDR3 coding DNA: TGTGTCAGCACCTTGACAGGGGGGTTCAGTGGCTACACCTTC.

This clonotype was observed a handful of times. This chain uses TRBV2 with TRBJ1-4; D not certain. The CDR3 extends over 15 amino acids. Per the germline V gene, CDR1 is SNHLY and CDR2 is FYNNEI. Trimming shortened V by 4 bases and J by 3 bases, and 12 bases separated the two germline ends. The CDR3 bases are TGTGCCAGCAGTGTAGAGGGTAGACCTAATGAAAAACTGTTTTTT. It yields the protein CASSVEGRPNEKLFF.